The TCR beta chain described here comes from a study of T-cell reconstitution after alpha-beta-depleted transplantation in children. Study-wide points: Two months or so post-transplant, alpha-beta T cells reportedly derived from several hundred expanded graft clones. At the one-year point after transplant, T-cell counts and TCRbeta diversity were found to come mostly from T cells that had been newly produced.

This sample's TCRbeta library carried unique molecular identifier barcodes. TCRdb recomputed calls from the PCR reads with MiXCR, one row per CDR3 protein. This sample has almost 500,000 distinct CDR3 sequences, with about 10% found just once. Trimming at V came to 5 bases and at J to 10 bases, leaving 4 bases not matched to a gene. The CDR3 sequence is 12 residues long. Germline CDR1 is SGHAT and CDR2 is FQNNGV. This clonotype was found many times. Antigen unknown. This sample comprised PBMCs, obtained before TCRalphabeta/CD19-depleted stem cell transplant. The chain uses TRBV11-2 and TRBJ2-1; 8 nucleotides line up with TRBD2. The TCR originated in a child aged 2 to 15 with inherited bone marrow failure, due to receive a stem cell transplant. CDR3 nucleotides: TGTGCCAGCAGCCCAGGACTAGCCGAGCAGTTCTTC. Translating it yields CASSPGLAEQFF.